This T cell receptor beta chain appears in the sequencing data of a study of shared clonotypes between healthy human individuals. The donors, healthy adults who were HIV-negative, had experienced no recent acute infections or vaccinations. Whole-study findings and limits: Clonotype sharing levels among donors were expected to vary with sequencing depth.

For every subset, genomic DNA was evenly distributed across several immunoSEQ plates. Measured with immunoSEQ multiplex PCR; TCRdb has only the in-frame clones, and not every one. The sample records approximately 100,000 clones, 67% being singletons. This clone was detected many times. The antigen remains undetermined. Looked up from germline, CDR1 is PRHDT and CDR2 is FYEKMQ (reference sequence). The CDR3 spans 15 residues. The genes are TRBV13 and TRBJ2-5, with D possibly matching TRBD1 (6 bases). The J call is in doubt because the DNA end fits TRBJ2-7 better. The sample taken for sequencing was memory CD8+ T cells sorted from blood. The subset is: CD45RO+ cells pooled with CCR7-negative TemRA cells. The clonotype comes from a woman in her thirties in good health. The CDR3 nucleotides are TGTGCCAGCAGCTTAGAGGGGGACACTACCTACGAGCAGTACTTC. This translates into CASSLEGDTTYEQYF.